This T cell receptor beta chain comes out of a study of blood T cell repertoires in COVID-19. This clone appeared a few times. Only in-frame clones appear in the TCRdb table, and some are missing; sequencing was by immunoSEQ multiplex PCR. The data hold hundreds of thousands of clones, with 75% to 90% observed a single time. Per the germline V gene, CDR1 is MNHEY and CDR2 is SVGEGT. V lost 1 base, J lost 1 base, and 8 bases lay in between. The length of the CDR3 is 15 residues. The V and J genes are TRBV6-2 or TRBV6-3 and TRBJ2-1; D is perhaps TRBD2 (5 bases). The receptor comes from a woman aged 35 to 49 with acute COVID-19. Sequenced material: PBMCs or T cells enriched from blood (not recorded which). The CDR3 loop reads CASSYLRGSYNEQFF. As DNA, the CDR3 is TGTGCCAGCAGTTACTTGCGAGGGTCCTACAATGAGCAGTTCTTC.